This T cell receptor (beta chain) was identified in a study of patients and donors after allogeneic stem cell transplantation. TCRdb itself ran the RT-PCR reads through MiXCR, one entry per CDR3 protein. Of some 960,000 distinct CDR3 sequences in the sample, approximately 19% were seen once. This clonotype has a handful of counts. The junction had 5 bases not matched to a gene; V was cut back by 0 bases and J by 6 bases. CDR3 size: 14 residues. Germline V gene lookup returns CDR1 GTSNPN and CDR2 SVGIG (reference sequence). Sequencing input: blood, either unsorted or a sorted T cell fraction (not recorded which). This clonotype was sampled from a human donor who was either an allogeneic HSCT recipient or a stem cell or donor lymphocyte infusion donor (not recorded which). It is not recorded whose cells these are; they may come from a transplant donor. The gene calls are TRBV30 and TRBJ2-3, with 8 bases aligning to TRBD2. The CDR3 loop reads CAWSVAGAVDTQYF. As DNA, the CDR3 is TGTGCCTGGAGTGTAGCGGGAGCGGTGGATACGCAGTATTTT.